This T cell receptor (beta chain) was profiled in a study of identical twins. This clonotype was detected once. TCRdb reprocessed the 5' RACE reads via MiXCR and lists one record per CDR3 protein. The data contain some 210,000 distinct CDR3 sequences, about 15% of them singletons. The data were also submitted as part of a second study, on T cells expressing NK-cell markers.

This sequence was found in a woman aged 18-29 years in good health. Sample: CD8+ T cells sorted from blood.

Here the CDR3 DNA reads TGTGCCAGCAGCCCCGGGATGGGGCCCTACGAGCAGTACTTC. Translation: CASSPGMGPYEQYF. The chain joins TRBV13 to TRBJ2-7; either TRBD1 or TRBD2 may fit D (5 bases each). This CDR3 contains 14 residues. The V end was cut by 5 bases, the J end by 2 bases, with 13 bases between. Germline assignment: CDR1 PRHDT and CDR2 FYEKMQ (reference sequence).